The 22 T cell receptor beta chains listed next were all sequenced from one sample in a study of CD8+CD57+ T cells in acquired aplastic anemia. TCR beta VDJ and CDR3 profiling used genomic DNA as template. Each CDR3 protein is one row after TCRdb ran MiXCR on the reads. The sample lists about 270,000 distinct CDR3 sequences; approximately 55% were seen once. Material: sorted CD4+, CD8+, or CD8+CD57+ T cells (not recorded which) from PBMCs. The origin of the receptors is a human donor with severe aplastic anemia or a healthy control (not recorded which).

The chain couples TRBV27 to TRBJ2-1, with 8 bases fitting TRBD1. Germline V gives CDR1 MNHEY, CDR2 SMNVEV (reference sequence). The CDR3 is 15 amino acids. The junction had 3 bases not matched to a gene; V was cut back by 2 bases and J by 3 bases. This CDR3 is CASSLLGTGYNEQFF. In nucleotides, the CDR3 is TGTGCCAGCAGTTTACTCGGGACAGGCTACAATGAGCAGTTCTTC.

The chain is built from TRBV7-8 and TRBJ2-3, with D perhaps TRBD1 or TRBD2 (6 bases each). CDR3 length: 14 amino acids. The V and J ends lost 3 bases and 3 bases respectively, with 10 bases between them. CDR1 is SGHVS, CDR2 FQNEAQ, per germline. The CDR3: CASSFWRGTDTQYF. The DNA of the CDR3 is TGTGCCAGCAGCTTTTGGAGGGGGACAGATACGCAGTATTTT.

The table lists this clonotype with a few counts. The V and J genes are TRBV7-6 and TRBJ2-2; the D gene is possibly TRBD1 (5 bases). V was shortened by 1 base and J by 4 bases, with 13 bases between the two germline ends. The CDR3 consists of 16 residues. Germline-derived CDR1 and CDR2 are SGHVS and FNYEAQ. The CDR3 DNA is TGTGCCAGCAGCTTAGGATCAGGGTCGATCACCGGGGAGCTGTTTTTT. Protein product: CASSLGSGSITGELFF.

CDR3 nucleotide sequence: TGTGCCACCAGTAAAGGCGGACAGGGTTCTTCCTACGAGCAGTACTTC. Amino acid sequence: CATSKGGQGSSYEQYF. V gene TRBV24-1 combines with J gene TRBJ2-7; 8 bases line up with TRBD1. The germline V gene has CDR1 KGHDR and CDR2 SFDVKD. Trimming cost V 6 bases and J 1 base; bases outside gene matches: 10. The CDR3 has 16 amino acids.

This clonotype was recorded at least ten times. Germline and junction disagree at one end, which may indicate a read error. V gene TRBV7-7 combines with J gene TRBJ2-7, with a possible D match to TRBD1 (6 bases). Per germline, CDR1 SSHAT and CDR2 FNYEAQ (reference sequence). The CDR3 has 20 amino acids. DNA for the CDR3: TGTGCTAGCAGCTTAGAGGGTTCCGACGGGCGACAGGTGAAAGTGTACGAGCAGTACTTC. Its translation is CASSLEGSDGRQVKVYEQYF.

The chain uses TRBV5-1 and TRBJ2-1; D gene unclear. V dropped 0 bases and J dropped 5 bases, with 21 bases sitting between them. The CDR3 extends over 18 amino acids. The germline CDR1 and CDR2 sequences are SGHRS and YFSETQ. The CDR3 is CASSLVSLPQATNNEQFF. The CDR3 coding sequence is TGCGCCAGCAGCTTGGTGAGTCTACCCCAGGCCACCAACAATGAGCAGTTCTTC.

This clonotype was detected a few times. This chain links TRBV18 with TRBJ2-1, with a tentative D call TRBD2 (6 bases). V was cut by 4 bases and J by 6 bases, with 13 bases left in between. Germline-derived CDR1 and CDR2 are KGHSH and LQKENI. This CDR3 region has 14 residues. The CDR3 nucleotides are TGTGCCAGCTCACTTTCGACTAGTGGCAATGAGCAGTTCTTC. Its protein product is CASSLSTSGNEQFF.

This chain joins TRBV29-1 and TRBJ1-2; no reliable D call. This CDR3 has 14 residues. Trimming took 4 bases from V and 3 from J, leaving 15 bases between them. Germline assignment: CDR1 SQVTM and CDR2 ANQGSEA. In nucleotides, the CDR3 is TGCAGCGTTGTCCACCCTTCCGTGGACTATGGCTACACCTTC. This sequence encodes CSVVHPSVDYGYTF.

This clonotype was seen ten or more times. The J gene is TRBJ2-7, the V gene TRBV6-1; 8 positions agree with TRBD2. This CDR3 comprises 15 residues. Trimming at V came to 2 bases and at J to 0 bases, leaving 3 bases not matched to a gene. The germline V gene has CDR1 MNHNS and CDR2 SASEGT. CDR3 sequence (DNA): TGTGCCAGCAGTGAAATCGGGGGGGCCTCCTACGAGCAGTACTTC. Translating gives CASSEIGGASYEQYF.

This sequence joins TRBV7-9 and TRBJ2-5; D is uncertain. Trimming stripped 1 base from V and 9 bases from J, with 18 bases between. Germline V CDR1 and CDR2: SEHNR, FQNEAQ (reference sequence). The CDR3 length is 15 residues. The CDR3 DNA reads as TGTGCCAGCAGCTTAGGACGGAATAGCAATCAGCCCCAGTACTTC. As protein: CASSLGRNSNQPQYF.

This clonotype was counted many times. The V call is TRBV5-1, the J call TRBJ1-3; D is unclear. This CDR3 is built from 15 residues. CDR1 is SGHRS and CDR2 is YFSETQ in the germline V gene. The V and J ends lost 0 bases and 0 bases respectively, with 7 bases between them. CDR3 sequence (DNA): TGCGCCAGCAGCTTGGAGGCCGTCTCTGGAAACACCATATATTTT. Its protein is CASSLEAVSGNTIYF. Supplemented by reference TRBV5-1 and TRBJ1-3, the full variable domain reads KAGVTQTPRYLIKTRGQQVTLSCSPISGHRSVSWYQQTPGQGLQFLFEYFSETQRNKGNFPGRFSGRQFSNSRSEMNVSTLELGDSALYLCASSLEAVSGNTIYFGEGSWLTVV.

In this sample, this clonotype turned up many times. As DNA, the CDR3 is TGTGCCAGCAGCTTAGAACAGGGCCTCAATCAGCCCCAGCATTTT. Translated: CASSLEQGLNQPQHF. The rearrangement uses TRBV7-8 and TRBJ1-5; TRBD1 is a possible D gene (6 bases). This CDR3 is built from 15 residues. Germline V gene data show CDR1 as SGHVS and CDR2 as FQNEAQ. Trimming removed 1 base at V and 3 bases at J, with 10 bases between.

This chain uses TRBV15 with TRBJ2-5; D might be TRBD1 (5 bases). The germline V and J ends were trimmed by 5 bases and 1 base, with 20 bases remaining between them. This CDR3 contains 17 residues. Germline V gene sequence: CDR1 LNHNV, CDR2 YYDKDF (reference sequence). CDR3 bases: TGTGCCACCAGCGGAAGAGAGGAGAACAGGCTCCAAGAGACCCAGTACTTC. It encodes CATSGREENRLQETQYF.

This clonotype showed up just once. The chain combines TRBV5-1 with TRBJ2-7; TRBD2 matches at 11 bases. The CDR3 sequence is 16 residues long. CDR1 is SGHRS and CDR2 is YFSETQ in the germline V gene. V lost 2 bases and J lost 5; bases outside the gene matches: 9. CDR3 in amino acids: CASSFLHPSGRNEQYF. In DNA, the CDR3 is TGCGCCAGCAGCTTTCTACACCCTAGCGGGAGGAACGAGCAGTACTTC.

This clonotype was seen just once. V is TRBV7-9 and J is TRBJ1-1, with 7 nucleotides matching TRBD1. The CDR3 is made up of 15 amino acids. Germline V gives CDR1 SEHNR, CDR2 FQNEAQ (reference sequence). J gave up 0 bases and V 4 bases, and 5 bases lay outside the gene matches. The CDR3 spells CASSSHGTVNTEAFF. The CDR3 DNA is TGTGCCAGCAGCTCACACGGGACAGTGAACACTGAAGCTTTCTTT.

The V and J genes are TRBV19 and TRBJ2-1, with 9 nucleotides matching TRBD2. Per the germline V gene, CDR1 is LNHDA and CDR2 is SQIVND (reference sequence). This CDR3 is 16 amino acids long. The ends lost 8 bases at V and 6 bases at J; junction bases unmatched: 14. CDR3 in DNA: TGTGCCAGTTCTCAAGTAGGGACTAGCTTTATCAATGAGCAGTTCTTC. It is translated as CASSQVGTSFINEQFF.

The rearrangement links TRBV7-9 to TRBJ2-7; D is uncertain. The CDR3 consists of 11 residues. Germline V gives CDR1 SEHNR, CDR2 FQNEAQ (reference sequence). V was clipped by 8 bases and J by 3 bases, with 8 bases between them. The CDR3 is CASQQNYEQYF. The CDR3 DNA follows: TGTGCCAGCCAACAAAACTACGAGCAGTACTTC.

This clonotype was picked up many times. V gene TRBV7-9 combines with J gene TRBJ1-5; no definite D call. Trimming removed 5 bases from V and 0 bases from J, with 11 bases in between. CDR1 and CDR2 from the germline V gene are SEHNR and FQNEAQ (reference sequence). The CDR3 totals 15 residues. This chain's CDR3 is CASSRDGISNQPQHF. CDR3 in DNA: TGTGCCAGCAGCCGCGACGGGATTAGCAATCAGCCCCAGCATTTT.

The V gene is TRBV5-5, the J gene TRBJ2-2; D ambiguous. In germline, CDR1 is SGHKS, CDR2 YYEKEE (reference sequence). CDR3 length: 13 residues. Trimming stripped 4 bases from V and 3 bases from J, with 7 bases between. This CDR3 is CASSKVYTGELFF. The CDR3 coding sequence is TGTGCCAGCAGCAAAGTTTACACCGGGGAGCTGTTTTTT.

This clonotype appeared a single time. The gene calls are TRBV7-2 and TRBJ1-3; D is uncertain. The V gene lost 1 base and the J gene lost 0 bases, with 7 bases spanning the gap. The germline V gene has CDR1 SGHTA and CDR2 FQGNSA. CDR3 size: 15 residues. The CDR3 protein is CASSLGFFSGNTIYF. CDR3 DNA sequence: TGTGCCAGCAGCTTAGGATTTTTCTCTGGAAACACCATATATTTT.

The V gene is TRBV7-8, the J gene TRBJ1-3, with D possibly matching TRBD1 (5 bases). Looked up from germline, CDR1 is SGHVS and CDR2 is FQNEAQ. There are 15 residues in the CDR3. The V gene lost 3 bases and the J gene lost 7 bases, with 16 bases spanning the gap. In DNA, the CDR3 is TGTGCCAGCAGCTTGCTTCGCAGGGCGAGTAACACCATATATTTT. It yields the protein CASSLLRRASNTIYF.

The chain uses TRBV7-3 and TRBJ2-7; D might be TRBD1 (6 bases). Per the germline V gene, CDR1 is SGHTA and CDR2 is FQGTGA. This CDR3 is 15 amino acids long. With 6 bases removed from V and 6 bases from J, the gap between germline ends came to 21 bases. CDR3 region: CASSNRDTGLGEQYF. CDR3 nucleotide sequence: TGTGCCAGCAGTAACCGGGACACGGGTCTGGGCGAGCAGTACTTC. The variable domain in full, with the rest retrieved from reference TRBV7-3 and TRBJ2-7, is GAGVSQTPSNKVTEKGKYVELRCDPISGHTALYWYRQSLGQGPEFLIYFQGTGAADDSGLPNDRFFAVRPEGSVSTLKIQRTERGDSAVYLCASSNRDTGLGEQYFGPGTRLTVT.